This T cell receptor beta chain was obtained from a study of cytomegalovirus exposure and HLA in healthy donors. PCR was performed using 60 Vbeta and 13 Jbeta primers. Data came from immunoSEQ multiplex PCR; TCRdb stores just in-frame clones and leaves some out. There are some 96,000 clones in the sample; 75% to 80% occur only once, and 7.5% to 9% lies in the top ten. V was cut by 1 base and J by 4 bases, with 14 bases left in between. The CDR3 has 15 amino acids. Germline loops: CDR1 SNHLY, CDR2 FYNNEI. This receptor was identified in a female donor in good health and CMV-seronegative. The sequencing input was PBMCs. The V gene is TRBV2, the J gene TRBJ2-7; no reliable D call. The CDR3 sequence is CASSEEPVNGYEQYF. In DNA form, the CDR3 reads TGTGCCAGCAGTGAAGAGCCGGTTAACGGGTACGAGCAGTACTTC.